This TCR beta chain was sequenced for a study of blood T cell repertoires in COVID-19. The CDR3 has 16 residues. As originally analysed: From reference gene primer amplification, estimates of nucleated cell counts were derived. The table came from immunoSEQ multiplex PCR; TCRdb's copy has only in-frame clones and leaves some out. The V and J calls and the clone size are those of that table, but D and trimming were determined from the DNA. Of about 83,000 clones detected, just over 85% appear once; the ten largest clones hold 22%. A single count supports this clone. The V and J genes are TRBV21-1 and TRBJ1-1; TRBD1 was called by the table and not checked on the DNA. TRBV21-1 is reported as a pseudogene. Sequencing input: peripheral blood. The source of this sequence is a woman older than 75 in a cohort sampled during active or convalescent COVID-19. Here the CDR3 DNA reads TGTGCCAGCAGCAAACTACGTAACAGGGTGACGAATGAAGCTTTCTTT. As protein: CASSKLRNRVTNEAFF.